This T cell receptor (beta chain) comes out of a study of Ad26.COV2.S vaccination and SARS-CoV-2 variants. Overall study findings and caveats: Placebo recipients and vaccine recipients were similar in non-spike TCR breadth. Overall T cell responses may have been underestimated by the analyses of TCR breadth and depth.

Treatment indicated: roughly 20 received Ad26.COV2.S at low or high dose, single or two shots; about 5 received placebo; per-sample allocation not given. The study sampled participants on day 63 after the first vaccine or placebo injection. Ad26.COV2.S expressed prefusion-stabilized spike from the original Wuhan strain. As to this clone: Its antigen is unknown.

Germline V CDR1 and CDR2: SGHDT, YYEEEE. V lost 4 bases, J lost 8 bases, and 16 bases stayed unmatched. The length of the CDR3 is 17 residues. Assay: immunoSEQ multiplex PCR; the TCRdb copy retains only in-frame clones and omits some. The sample carries 300,000 to 400,000 clones, 75% to 90% recorded once. The chain recombines TRBV5-6 with TRBJ2-1, with 9 positions matching TRBD2. The source of this sequence is a person between 18 and 60 years old who received the Ad26.COV2.S COVID-19 vaccine or a placebo. The material sequenced was peripheral blood, taken in a trial of Ad26.COV2.S vaccine versus placebo. The CDR3 nucleotides read TGTGCCAGCAGCCTGCGGCTAGCGGGACCCCGGAGGGATGAGCAGTTCTTC. This sequence encodes CASSLRLAGPRRDEQFF. Variable domain in full (rest from reference TRBV5-6 and TRBJ2-1): DAGVTQSPTHLIKTRGQQVTLRCSPKSGHDTVSWYQQALGQGPQFIFQYYEEEERQRGNFPDRFSGHQFPNYSSELNVNALLLGDSALYLCASSLRLAGPRRDEQFFGPGTRLTVL.